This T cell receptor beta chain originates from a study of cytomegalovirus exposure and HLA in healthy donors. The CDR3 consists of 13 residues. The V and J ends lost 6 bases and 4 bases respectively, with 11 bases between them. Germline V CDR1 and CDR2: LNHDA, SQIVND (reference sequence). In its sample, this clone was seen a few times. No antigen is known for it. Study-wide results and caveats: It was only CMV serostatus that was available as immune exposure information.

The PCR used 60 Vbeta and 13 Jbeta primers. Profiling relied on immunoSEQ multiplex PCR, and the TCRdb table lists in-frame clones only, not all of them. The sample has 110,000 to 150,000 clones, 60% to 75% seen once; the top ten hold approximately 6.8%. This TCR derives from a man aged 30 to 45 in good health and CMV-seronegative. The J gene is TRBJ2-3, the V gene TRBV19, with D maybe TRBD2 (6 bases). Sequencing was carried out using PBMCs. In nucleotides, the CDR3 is TGTGCCAGTAGCGGGGGTGGCGCAGATACGCAGTATTTT. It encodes CASSGGGADTQYF.